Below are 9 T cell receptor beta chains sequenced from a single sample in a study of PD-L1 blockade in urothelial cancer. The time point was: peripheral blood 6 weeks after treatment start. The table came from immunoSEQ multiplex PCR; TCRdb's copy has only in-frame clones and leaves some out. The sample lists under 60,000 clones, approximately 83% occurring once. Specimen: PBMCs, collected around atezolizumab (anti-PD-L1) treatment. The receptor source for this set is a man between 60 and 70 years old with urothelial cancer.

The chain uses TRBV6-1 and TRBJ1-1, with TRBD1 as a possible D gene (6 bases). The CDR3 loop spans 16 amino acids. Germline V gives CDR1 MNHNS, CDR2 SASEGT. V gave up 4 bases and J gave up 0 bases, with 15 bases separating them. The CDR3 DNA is TGTGCCAGCAGTGTAGCAGGGGTGGGGATGAACACTGAAGCTTTCTTT. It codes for CASSVAGVGMNTEAFF.

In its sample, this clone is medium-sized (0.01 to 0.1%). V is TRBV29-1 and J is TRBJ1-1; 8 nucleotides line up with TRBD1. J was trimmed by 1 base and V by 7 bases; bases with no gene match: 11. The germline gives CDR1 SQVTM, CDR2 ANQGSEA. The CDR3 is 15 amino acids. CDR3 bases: TGCAGCGGACAGGGGCTAGGGGGTGGGAACACTGAAGCTTTCTTT. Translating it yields CSGQGLGGGNTEAFF. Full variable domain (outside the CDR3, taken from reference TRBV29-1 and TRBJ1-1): SAVISQKPSRDICQRGTSLTIQCQVDSQVTMMFWYRQQPGQSLTLIATANQGSEATYESGFVIDKFPISRPNLTFSTLTVSNMSPEDSSIYLCSGQGLGGGNTEAFFGQGTRLTVV.

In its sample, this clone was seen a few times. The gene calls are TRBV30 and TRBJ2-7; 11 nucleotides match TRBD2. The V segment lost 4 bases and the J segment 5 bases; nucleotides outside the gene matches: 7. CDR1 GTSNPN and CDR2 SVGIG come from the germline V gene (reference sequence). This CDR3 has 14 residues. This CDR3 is CAWTLAGGPNEQYF. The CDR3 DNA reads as TGTGCCTGGACCTTAGCGGGGGGGCCTAACGAGCAGTACTTC.

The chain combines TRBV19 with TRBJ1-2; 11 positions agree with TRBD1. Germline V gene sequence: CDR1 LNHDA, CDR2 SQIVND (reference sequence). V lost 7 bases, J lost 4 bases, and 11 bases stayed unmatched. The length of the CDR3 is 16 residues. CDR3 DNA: TGTGCCAGTACCGTCTCCCCGGACAGGGGGCTCTATGGCTACACCTTC. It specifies CASTVSPDRGLYGYTF.

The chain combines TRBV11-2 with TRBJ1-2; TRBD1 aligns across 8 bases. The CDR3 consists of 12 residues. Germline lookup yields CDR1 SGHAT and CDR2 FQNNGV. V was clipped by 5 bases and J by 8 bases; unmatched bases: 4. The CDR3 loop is CASSHSGGGYTF. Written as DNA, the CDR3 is TGTGCCAGCAGCCACTCAGGGGGCGGCTACACCTTC.

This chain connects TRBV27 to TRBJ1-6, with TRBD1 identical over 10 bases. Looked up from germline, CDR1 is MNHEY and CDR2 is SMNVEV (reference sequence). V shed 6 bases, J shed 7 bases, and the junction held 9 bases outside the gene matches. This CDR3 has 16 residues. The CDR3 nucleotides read TGTGCCAGCAGCGAAGGCTGGGGACAGGGGAATTCACCCCTCCACTTT. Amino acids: CASSEGWGQGNSPLHF.

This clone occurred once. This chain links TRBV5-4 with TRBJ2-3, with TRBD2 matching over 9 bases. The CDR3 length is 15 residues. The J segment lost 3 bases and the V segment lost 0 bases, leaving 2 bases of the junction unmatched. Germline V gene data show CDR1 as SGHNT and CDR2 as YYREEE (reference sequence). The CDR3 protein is CASSLGRGGTDTQYF. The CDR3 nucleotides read TGTGCCAGCAGCTTGGGGCGGGGGGGAACAGATACGCAGTATTTT. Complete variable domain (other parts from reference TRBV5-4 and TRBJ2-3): ETGVTQSPTHLIKTRGQQVTLRCSSQSGHNTVSWYQQALGQGPQFIFQYYREEENGRGNFPPRFSGLQFPNYSSELNVNALELDDSALYLCASSLGRGGTDTQYFGPGTRLTVL.

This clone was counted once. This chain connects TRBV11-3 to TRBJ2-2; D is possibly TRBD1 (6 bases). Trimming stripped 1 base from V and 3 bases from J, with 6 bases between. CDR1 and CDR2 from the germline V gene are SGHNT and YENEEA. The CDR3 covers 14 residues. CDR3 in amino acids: CASSLGQDTGELFF. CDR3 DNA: TGTGCCAGCAGCTTAGGACAGGACACCGGGGAGCTGTTTTTT.

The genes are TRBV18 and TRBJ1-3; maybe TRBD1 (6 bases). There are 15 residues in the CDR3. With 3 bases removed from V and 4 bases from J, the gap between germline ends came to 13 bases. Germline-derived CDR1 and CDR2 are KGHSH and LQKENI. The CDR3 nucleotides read TGTGCCAGCTCACCCCGGGACACGGGAGGAAACACCATATATTTT. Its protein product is CASSPRDTGGNTIYF.